The source of this TCR beta chain is a study of T cell repertoires in cytomegalovirus infection. At the level of the study: In public TCR beta signatures, there were indications of both CMV infection and matching HLA type. Regarding the study as a whole: Dominant in the ex vivo response were TCR beta clonotypes restricted by HLA-C and specific for CMV. Cumulative frequency (of public TCR beta family members) identified carriers of CMV plus the relevant HLA.

TCRdb itself ran the reads through MiXCR, one entry per CDR3 protein. The sample has around 280,000 distinct CDR3 sequences, roughly an eighth seen once; the top ten hold 7.5% to 10%. The germline V gene encodes CDR1 MNHNY and CDR2 SVGAGI (reference sequence). This CDR3 has 16 residues. The V end was cut by 4 bases, the J end by 5 bases, with 20 bases between. This clonotype came up many times. The antigen remains unidentified. The sequenced material came from PBMCs. V is TRBV6-6 and J is TRBJ1-1; possibly TRBD1 for D (6 bases). The source of this sequence is a human donor in good health (CMV status not recorded). Some clones in this sample may be carry-over from other donors' samples. The CDR3 DNA reads TGTGCCAGCAGTTCGTACAGGGCCGGAGGCGGGACTGAAGCTTTCTTT. Amino acid sequence: CASSSYRAGGGTEAFF.